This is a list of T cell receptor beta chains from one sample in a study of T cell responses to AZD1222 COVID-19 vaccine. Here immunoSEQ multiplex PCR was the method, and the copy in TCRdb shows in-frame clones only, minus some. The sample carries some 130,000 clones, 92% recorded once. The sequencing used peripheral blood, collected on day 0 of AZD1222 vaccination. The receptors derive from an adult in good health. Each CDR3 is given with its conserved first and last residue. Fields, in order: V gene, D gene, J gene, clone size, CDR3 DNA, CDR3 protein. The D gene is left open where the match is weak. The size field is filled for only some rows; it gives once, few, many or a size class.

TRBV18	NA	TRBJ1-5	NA	TGTGCCAGCTCACCAGCGGCTTCAGGGCAGCCCCAGCATTTT	CASSPAASGQPQHF
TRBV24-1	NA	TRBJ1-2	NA	TGTGCCACCAGTGGAACAGGAAATTATGGCTACACCTTC	CATSGTGNYGYTF
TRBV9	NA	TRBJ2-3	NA	TGTGCCAGCAGCCCCCGACAGGAGCCTAGCACAGATACGCAGTATTTT	CASSPRQEPSTDTQYF
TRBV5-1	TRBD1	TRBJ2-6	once	TGCGCCAGCGGGATAGGGACAGGGGTCTCTGGGGCCAACGTCCTGACTTTC	CASGIGTGVSGANVLTF
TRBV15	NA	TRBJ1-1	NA	TGTGCCACCAGCAGAGATTGGGGCGATCTGGGAGCTTTCTTT	CATSRDWGDLGAFF
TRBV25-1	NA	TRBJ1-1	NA	TGTGCCAGCAGTGCCCTACACGTGAACACTGAAGCTTTCTTT	CASSALHVNTEAFF
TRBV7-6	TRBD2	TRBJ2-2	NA	TGTGCCAGCAGCCCCTTAGCGGGAGAGAACACCGGGGAGCTGTTTTTT	CASSPLAGENTGELFF
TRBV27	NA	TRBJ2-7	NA	TGTGCCAGCAGTTTATCCGACGGGGGTTACGAGCAGTACTTC	CASSLSDGGYEQYF
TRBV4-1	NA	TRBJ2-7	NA	TGCGCCAGCAGCCAAAAGGGGGGGGCAGATTCCTACGAGCAGTACTTC	CASSQKGGADSYEQYF
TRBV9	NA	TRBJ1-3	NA	TGTGCCAGCAGCATGGACCCGACAGAAGCGCCCATATATTTT	CASSMDPTEAPIYF
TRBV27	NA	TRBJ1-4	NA	TGTGCCAGCAGTTCCCTCGCGGGGAGGGGGGATGAAAAACTGTTTTTT	CASSSLAGRGDEKLFF
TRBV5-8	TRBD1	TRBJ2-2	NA	TGTGCCAGCAGCTTGGTATTTGGGACAGGGAATGAGGAGCTGTTTTTT	CASSLVFGTGNEELFF
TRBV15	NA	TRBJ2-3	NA	TGTGCCACCAGCACCCGGCCCACAGATACGCAGTATTTT	CATSTRPTDTQYF
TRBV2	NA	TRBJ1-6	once	TGTGCCAGCAGAGTGGATCCTCGCTATAATTCACCCCTCCACTTT	CASRVDPRYNSPLHF
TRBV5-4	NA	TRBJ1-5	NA	TGTGCCAGCAGCTTGTTCCCCGGAGGCAATCAGCCCCAGCATTTT	CASSLFPGGNQPQHF
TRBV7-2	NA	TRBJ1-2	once	TGTGCCAGCAATCTAGTCCGCAGAAACTATGGCTACACCTTC	CASNLVRRNYGYTF
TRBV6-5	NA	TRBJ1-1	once	TGTGCCAGCAGTTATAGGGGACAGAACACTGAAGCTTTCTTT	CASSYRGQNTEAFF
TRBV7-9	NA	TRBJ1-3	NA	TGTGCCAGCAGTCGTACCGATTCCATGGATCCTAGCTCTGGAAACACCATATATTTT	CASSRTDSMDPSSGNTIYF
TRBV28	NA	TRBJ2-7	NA	TGTGCCAGCAGTCTCTATGGCGAGCAGTACTTC	CASSLYGEQYF
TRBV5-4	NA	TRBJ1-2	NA	TGTGCCAGCAGCTCCAGCCCAGGCGGCCCCAACTATGGCTACACCTTC	CASSSSPGGPNYGYTF
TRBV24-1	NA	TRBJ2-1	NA	TGTGCCACCGAATCTCAGGTGGGACACGAGCAGTTCTTC	CATESQVGHEQFF
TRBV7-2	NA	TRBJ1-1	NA	TGTGCCAGCAGCTTAGTCCCAATAATGAACACTGAAGCTTTCTTT	CASSLVPIMNTEAFF
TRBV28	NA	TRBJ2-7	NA	TGTGCCAGCAGCACCTACGACAGAGCGGCGCTCTACGAGCAGTACTTC	CASSTYDRAALYEQYF
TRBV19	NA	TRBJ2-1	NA	TGTGCCAGTAGTATAACTACCCTGTCTGAGCAGTTCTTC	CASSITTLSEQFF
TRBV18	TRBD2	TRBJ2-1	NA	TGTGCCAGCTCACCGAGCGGGAGTTGGTACAATGAGCAGTTCTTC	CASSPSGSWYNEQFF
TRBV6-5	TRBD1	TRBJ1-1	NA	TGTGCCATTCTACAGGGGGCAGAAGCTTTCTTT	CAILQGAEAFF
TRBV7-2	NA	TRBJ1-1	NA	TGTGCCAGCAGCCCTCGCCTCGAGTTGAACACTGAAGCTTTCTTT	CASSPRLELNTEAFF
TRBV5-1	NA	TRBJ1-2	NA	TGCGCCAGCACCTTGGGGGTTTGGGGGGTCGACGAGCCAGACTTTCTTTACACCTTC	CASTLGVWGVDEPDFLYTF
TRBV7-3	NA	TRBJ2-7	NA	TGTGCCAGCAGCTTACAGGGTGCCTCCTACGAGCAGTACTTC	CASSLQGASYEQYF
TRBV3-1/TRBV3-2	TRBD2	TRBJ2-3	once	TGTGCCAGCAGCCCCCCTAGCGGATCCACAGATACGCAGTATTTT	CASSPPSGSTDTQYF
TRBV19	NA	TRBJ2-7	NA	TGTGCCAGTAGTAGAGGGGACCACGAGCAGTACTTC	CASSRGDHEQYF
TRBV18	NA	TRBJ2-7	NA	TGTGCCACCCAAACCGGGACAATCTCAGAAGAGCAGTACTTC	CATQTGTISEEQYF
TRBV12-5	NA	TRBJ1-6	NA	TGTGCTAGTGGTTTTACTGCCTCAGGGTCGGGCCTCCACTTT	CASGFTASGSGLHF
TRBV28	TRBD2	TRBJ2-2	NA	TGTGCCAGCAGTCCCCGGGACTACTATTACACCGGGGAGCTGTTTTTT	CASSPRDYYYTGELFF
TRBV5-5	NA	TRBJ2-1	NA	TGTGCCAGCAGCTTGGCGTTCGACAATGAGCAGTTCTTC	CASSLAFDNEQFF